A single TCR beta chain is shown here with its context. These data come from a study of graft-versus-host responses after intestinal transplantation. Study-wide background: Uniformly, recipients were administered anti-thymocyte globulin induction with subsequent tacrolimus and steroids for around three years.

TCRdb's copy holds only in-frame clones and misses some; the assay was immunoSEQ multiplex PCR. Of 13,000 to 15,000 clones listed, around a third are singletons. Study findings and constraints: GvH clones occurred in recipient marrow; some first appeared in ileum or blood.

V was pared by 1 base and J by 1 base, with 5 bases between. The CDR3 totals 13 residues. CDR1 SGHRS and CDR2 YFSETQ come from the germline V gene. This TCR was recovered from a human patient who received an intestinal transplant. Sequenced material: alloreactive CD4+ T cells from a mixed lymphocyte reaction culture, taken before intestinal transplant. Subset of the sample: CFSE-low proliferating T cells sorted from roughly 6-day pre-transplant mixed lymphocyte reaction (GvH or HvG direction). The genes are TRBV5-1 and TRBJ1-1, with D uncertain. The CDR3 reads CASSLWENTEAFF. The CDR3 DNA is TGCGCCAGCAGCTTGTGGGAGAACACTGAAGCTTTCTTT.